The 29 T cell receptor beta chains listed next were all sequenced from one sample in a study of CD8 T cells in Susac syndrome. RNA was extracted with the RNeasy kit, and a quantity of roughly 0.45 to 1 ug was reverse transcribed using random hexamers. From the immunoSEQ multiplex PCR reads, TCRdb called clonotypes with MiXCR, one entry per CDR3 protein. The table shows 180,000 or so distinct CDR3 sequences, with around 94% occurring only once. Material: CD4+ T cells from PBMCs. The source is a human donor in good health.

The chain combines TRBV20-1 with TRBJ2-1, with no clear D. V lost 0 bases, J lost 0 bases, and 12 bases lay in between. The CDR3 has 16 residues. CDR1 is DFQATT and CDR2 is SNEGSKA in the germline V gene (reference sequence). The CDR3 region has the DNA TGCAGTGCTAGAGAGCCTGCTAGAATCTCCTACAATGAGCAGTTCTTC. Amino acid sequence: CSAREPARISYNEQFF.

This chain connects TRBV20-1 to TRBJ2-5, with 12 bases fitting TRBD2. This CDR3 is built from 18 residues. After removal of 0 bases from V and 5 bases from J, the junction contained 13 bases not matched to a gene. Germline CDR1 and CDR2: DFQATT and SNEGSKA (reference sequence). The CDR3 DNA reads as TGCAGTGCTAGAGATCCCCTAGCGGGGGGGCCGGAAGGGGAGACCCAGTACTTC. Residues: CSARDPLAGGPEGETQYF.

The chain couples TRBV29-1 to TRBJ2-5; possibly TRBD1 for D (6 bases). Germline CDR1 is SQVTM and CDR2 is ANQGSEA. Trimming stripped 4 bases from V and 4 bases from J, with 13 bases between. The CDR3 extends over 13 amino acids. The CDR3 sequence: CSVVGGSVETQYF. For the CDR3, the DNA is TGCAGCGTTGTAGGGGGATCGGTAGAGACCCAGTACTTC.

The rearrangement joins TRBV28 to TRBJ1-5, with 8 positions matching TRBD1. The CDR3 is 14 amino acids. The germline V gene has CDR1 MDHEN and CDR2 SYDVKM. With 2 bases clipped from V and 4 bases from J, the junction kept 1 base outside the gene matches. This CDR3 is CASSLRTGNQPQHF. CDR3 coding DNA: TGTGCCAGCAGTTTACGGACAGGGAATCAGCCCCAGCATTTT.

The chain carries TRBV18 and TRBJ1-1; no firm D call. The germline V gene has CDR1 KGHSH and CDR2 LQKENI. The CDR3 sequence is 13 residues long. V was clipped by 6 bases and J by 5 bases, with 13 bases between them. This chain's CDR3 is CASSAGVRTEAFF. For the CDR3, the DNA is TGTGCCAGCTCGGCCGGGGTGAGGACTGAAGCTTTCTTT.

The V gene is TRBV7-9, the J gene TRBJ2-3; D is ambiguous. Trimming took 5 bases from V and 5 from J, leaving 11 bases between them. This CDR3 spans 13 amino acids. CDR1 and CDR2 (germline): SEHNR, FQNEAQ (reference sequence). This CDR3 is CASSPRLIDTQYF. CDR3 nucleotide sequence: TGTGCCAGCAGCCCACGACTCATAGATACGCAGTATTTT.

The rearrangement uses TRBV12-3 or TRBV12-4 and TRBJ2-2; tentatively, D is TRBD1 (5 bases). CDR3 length equals 14 residues. Trimming pared 5 bases from V and 5 bases from J, leaving 12 bases between. DNA for the CDR3: TGTGCCAGCAGTAGAAGGGGCTGGACCGGGGAGCTGTTTTTT. It is translated as CASSRRGWTGELFF.

This clonotype was counted a single time. The J gene is TRBJ2-2, the V gene TRBV20-1; unclear D gene. V was shortened by 1 base and J by 3 bases, with 12 bases between the two germline ends. Germline V gene data show CDR1 as DFQATT and CDR2 as SNEGSKA (reference sequence). This CDR3 has 15 amino acids. The CDR3 region is CSARGTTIHTGELFF. The CDR3 coding sequence is TGCAGTGCTAGAGGGACCACCATTCACACCGGGGAGCTGTTTTTT.

The chain uses TRBV12-3 or TRBV12-4 and TRBJ1-2; possibly TRBD1 for D (6 bases). This CDR3 has 13 amino acids. V lost 6 bases and J lost 8, with 16 bases in between. The CDR3 DNA follows: TGTGCCAGCAGCCCCTCGGGGGGCTGGGGCTACACCTTC. Translation gives CASSPSGGWGYTF.

The chain combines TRBV15 with TRBJ2-3; 8 nucleotides agree with TRBD1. Germline-derived CDR1 and CDR2 are LNHNV and YYDKDF (reference sequence). J gave up 6 bases and V 1 base, and 6 bases lay outside the gene matches. The CDR3 contains 15 residues. CDR3 loop: CATSRVWTGIDTQYF. The CDR3 nucleotides are TGTGCCACCAGCAGAGTTTGGACAGGGATCGATACGCAGTATTTT.

This sequence joins TRBV12-3 or TRBV12-4 and TRBJ1-1; D possibly corresponds to TRBD1 (5 bases). The CDR3 runs 13 residues. V lost 3 bases and J lost 8, with 13 bases in between. The CDR3 protein is CASSLGTEREAFF. DNA of the CDR3: TGTGCCAGCAGTTTGGGGACGGAACGAGAAGCTTTCTTT.

The chain recombines TRBV7-9 with TRBJ2-3, with D perhaps matching TRBD2 (5 bases). Germline CDR1 and CDR2: SEHNR and FQNEAQ (reference sequence). The CDR3 covers 15 residues. The V gene lost 4 bases and the J gene lost 0 bases, with 11 bases spanning the gap. CDR3 sequence (DNA): TGTGCCAGCAGCTCAACTAGAACTAGCACAGATACGCAGTATTTT. It encodes CASSSTRTSTDTQYF.

The genes are TRBV6-5 and TRBJ2-1; D ambiguous. The length of the CDR3 is 15 residues. Per germline, CDR1 MNHEY and CDR2 SVGAGI. Trimming shortened V by 0 bases and J by 1 base, and 7 bases separated the two germline ends. In nucleotides, the CDR3 is TGTGCCAGCAGTTACTCGATACCTTCCTACAATGAGCAGTTCTTC. Its protein product is CASSYSIPSYNEQFF.

The V call is TRBV3-1, the J call TRBJ2-7, with 9 bases matching TRBD1. Per germline, CDR1 LGHDT and CDR2 YNNKEL (reference sequence). The CDR3 runs 15 residues. V dropped 1 base and J dropped 4; count of bases not matched to a gene: 5. CDR3 region: CASSQVGTGIYEQYF. The DNA for the CDR3 is TGTGCCAGCAGCCAAGTAGGGACAGGGATTTACGAGCAGTACTTC.

The chain joins TRBV20-1 to TRBJ1-5; 8 nucleotides match TRBD1. Germline-derived CDR1 and CDR2 are DFQATT and SNEGSKA (reference sequence). The CDR3 has 13 amino acids. Trimming cost V 4 bases and J 7 bases; bases outside gene matches: 6. The CDR3 nucleotides are TGCAGTGCTACTCGGACAGGGTCGCAGCCCCAGCATTTT. The encoded protein is CSATRTGSQPQHF.

The chain has TRBV20-1 and TRBJ1-6; TRBD1 matches 10 bases. Trimming took 6 bases from V and 10 from J; bases not matched to a gene: 12. CDR1 is DFQATT, CDR2 SNEGSKA, per germline (reference sequence). CDR3 length equals 15 residues. CDR3 amino acids: CSAGRGQGGSSPLHF. In DNA form, the CDR3 reads TGCAGTGCGGGACGTGGACAGGGGGGATCGTCACCCCTCCACTTT.

V gene TRBV7-9 combines with J gene TRBJ1-4; 8 bases align to TRBD1. Germline V gene lookup returns CDR1 SEHNR and CDR2 FQNEAQ (reference sequence). The CDR3 spans 14 residues. J lost 7 bases, V lost 5 bases, and 6 bases had no gene match. Written as DNA, the CDR3 is TGTGCCAGCAGCGTGACAGGGGCAGGTGAAAAACTGTTTTTT. Protein: CASSVTGAGEKLFF.

This clonotype is a singleton in its sample. The chain is built from TRBV29-1 and TRBJ2-5; D gene unclear. CDR1 is SQVTM, CDR2 ANQGSEA, per germline. This CDR3 contains 15 residues. Trimming left V 2 bases short and J 7 bases short, with 20 bases between. In DNA form, the CDR3 reads TGCAGCGTTGAAAAAGGTGGCAGCGTCCCTGGGACCCAGTACTTC. It codes for CSVEKGGSVPGTQYF.

The chain carries TRBV15 and TRBJ1-5, with TRBD1 matching over 10 bases. Germline CDR1 LNHNV, CDR2 YYDKDF (reference sequence). The CDR3 is 16 residues long. V lost 3 bases, J lost 6 bases, and 8 bases stayed unmatched. CDR3 nucleotide sequence: TGTGCCACCAGCAGTTCGGACAGGGGGATGGGTCAGCCCCAGCATTTT. Translated, it gives CATSSSDRGMGQPQHF.

The V gene is TRBV24-1, the J gene TRBJ1-5; no definite D call. Trimming pared 4 bases from V and 0 bases from J, leaving 6 bases between. Germline loops: CDR1 KGHDR, CDR2 SFDVKD. The CDR3 is 14 residues long. The CDR3 here is CATSDPFSNQPQHF. The DNA for the CDR3 is TGTGCCACCAGTGACCCATTTAGCAATCAGCCCCAGCATTTT.

This chain joins TRBV29-1 and TRBJ1-5; TRBD1 matches at 8 bases. The junction had 10 bases not matched to a gene; V was cut back by 6 bases and J by 6 bases. Germline V gene lookup returns CDR1 SQVTM and CDR2 ANQGSEA. The CDR3 sequence is 14 residues long. CDR3 amino acids: CSVAQGAIGQPQHF. CDR3 DNA sequence: TGCAGCGTGGCCCAGGGGGCGATAGGTCAGCCCCAGCATTTT.

V usage is TRBV7-6 and J usage is TRBJ2-5; TRBD1 aligns across 7 bases. Trimming removed 5 bases from V and 4 bases from J; junction bases left unmatched: 7. Per germline, CDR1 SGHVS and CDR2 FNYEAQ. CDR3 length: 14 amino acids. In nucleotides, the CDR3 is TGTGCCAGCAGCCACAATCGACAGGGAGAGACCCAGTACTTC. Translating gives CASSHNRQGETQYF.

This clonotype was picked up a small number of times. The chain employs TRBV18 and TRBJ2-3; either TRBD1 or TRBD2 may fit D (5 bases each). V was clipped by 0 bases and J by 4 bases, with 5 bases between them. Per the germline V gene, CDR1 is KGHSH and CDR2 is LQKENI. The CDR3 length is 13 residues. The CDR3 region has the DNA TGTGCCAGCTCACCACCGGGGGCAGATACGCAGTATTTT. The encoded protein is CASSPPGADTQYF.

The chain uses TRBV6-2 or TRBV6-3 and TRBJ2-5, with D perhaps TRBD1 (6 bases). This CDR3 has 17 residues. Germline CDR1 and CDR2: MNHEY and SVGEGT. The V end lost 3 bases, the J end lost 4 bases, and 21 bases lay between the germline ends. The CDR3, as DNA: TGTGCCAGCAGTTATACAGGGCTACGGCCCGGGGCAGAGACCCAGTACTTC. It is translated as CASSYTGLRPGAETQYF.

The chain recombines TRBV4-2 with TRBJ1-4; D perhaps matches TRBD1 (6 bases). Trimming left V 1 base short and J 5 bases short, with 14 bases between. Germline V gene sequence: CDR1 LGHNA, CDR2 YNFKEQ. The CDR3 contains 16 residues. The CDR3 is CASSQGQGQGNEKLFF. CDR3 nucleotide sequence: TGTGCCAGCAGCCAAGGTCAGGGGCAAGGAAATGAAAAACTGTTTTTT.

This chain connects TRBV24-1 to TRBJ1-2; the D is unclear. Germline CDR1 reads KGHDR; CDR2 reads SFDVKD. Trimming took 3 bases from V and 4 from J, leaving 2 bases between them. The CDR3 contains 11 residues. CDR3 in amino acids: CATSDGYGYTF. CDR3 nucleotides: TGTGCCACCAGTGATGGCTATGGCTACACCTTC.

As to this clonotype: At one boundary the junction diverges from the germline segment, which might be a read error. The V call is TRBV20-1, the J call TRBJ1-6; D unclear. In germline, CDR1 is DFQATT, CDR2 SNEGSKA (reference sequence). This CDR3 region has 11 residues. The CDR3 coding sequence is TGCAGTGCTCCCCGCACTTCAGCCCTCCACTTT. Translation: CSAPRTSALHF.

The rearrangement joins TRBV20-1 to TRBJ2-5; either TRBD1 or TRBD2 may supply D (6 bases each). V was cut by 8 bases and J by 0 bases, with 16 bases left in between. The germline V gene encodes CDR1 DFQATT and CDR2 SNEGSKA (reference sequence). The CDR3 runs 14 residues. CDR3 sequence reads: CSIHGGLYQETQYF. In DNA form, the CDR3 reads TGCAGTATACACGGGGGCCTGTACCAAGAGACCCAGTACTTC.

The chain has TRBV9 and TRBJ2-1; D not resolved. The V end lost 4 bases, the J end lost 1 base, and 6 bases lay between the germline ends. This CDR3 comprises 13 residues. Germline V gene lookup returns CDR1 SGDLS and CDR2 YYNGEE. Here the CDR3 reads CASSIGSYNEQFF. Here the CDR3 DNA reads TGTGCCAGCAGCATCGGGTCCTACAATGAGCAGTTCTTC.